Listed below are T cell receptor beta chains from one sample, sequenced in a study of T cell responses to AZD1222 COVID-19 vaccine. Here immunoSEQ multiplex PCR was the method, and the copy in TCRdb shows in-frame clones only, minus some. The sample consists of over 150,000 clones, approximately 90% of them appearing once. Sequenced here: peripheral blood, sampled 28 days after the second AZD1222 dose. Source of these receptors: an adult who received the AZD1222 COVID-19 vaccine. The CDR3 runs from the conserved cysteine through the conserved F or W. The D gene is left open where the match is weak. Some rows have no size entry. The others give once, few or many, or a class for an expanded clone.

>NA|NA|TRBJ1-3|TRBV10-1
TGCGCCACCGCAGCGTTCTCTGGAAACACCATATATTTT
CATAAFSGNTIYF
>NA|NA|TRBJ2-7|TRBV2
TGTGCCAGCAGTGAACGAGGCACCTACGAGCAGTACTTC
CASSERGTYEQYF
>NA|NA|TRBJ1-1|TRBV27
TGTGCCAGCAGTCCCCCCGGGGTTAGGCGCACTGAAGCTTTCTTT
CASSPPGVRRTEAFF
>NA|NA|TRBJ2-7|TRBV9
TGTGCCAGCAGCGAATCGGGCCGGGCCGACGAGCAGTACTTC
CASSESGRADEQYF
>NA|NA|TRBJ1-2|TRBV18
TGTGCCAGCTCACCACTGAGGGGAAAGGCCTATGGCTACACCTTC
CASSPLRGKAYGYTF
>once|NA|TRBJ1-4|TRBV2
TGTGCCAGCAGTGAAAAGGGGGGAGGGGAAAAACTGTTTTTT
CASSEKGGGEKLFF
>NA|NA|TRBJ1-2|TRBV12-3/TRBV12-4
TGTGCCAGCAGTTTACCAGGGGTCGGGTACACCTTC
CASSLPGVGYTF
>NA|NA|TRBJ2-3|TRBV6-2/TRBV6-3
TGTGCCAGCAGTCCCATCACAGATACGCAGTATTTT
CASSPITDTQYF
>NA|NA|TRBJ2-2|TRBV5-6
TGTGGAAGTAGGGCGAACACCGGGGAGCTGTTTTTT
CGSRANTGELFF
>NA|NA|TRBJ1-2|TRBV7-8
TGTGCCAGCAGCTCACGCGCTGGGAGTTCCCCATGGTCTAGTGGCTACACCTTC
CASSSRAGSSPWSSGYTF
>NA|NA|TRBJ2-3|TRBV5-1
TGCGCCAGCAGCTTAGCGCGCACAGATACGCAGTATTTT
CASSLARTDTQYF
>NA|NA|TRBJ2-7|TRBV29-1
TGCAGCGTCGGGAGAGGGTTTGGCTACGAGCAGTACTTC
CSVGRGFGYEQYF
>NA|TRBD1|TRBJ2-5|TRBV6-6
TGTGCCAGCAGACCCGAGAACAGGGGCCAAGAGACCCAGTACTTC
CASRPENRGQETQYF
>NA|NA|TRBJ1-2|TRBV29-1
TGCAGCGTTGCTGGCGGGGGGTATGGCTACACCTTC
CSVAGGGYGYTF
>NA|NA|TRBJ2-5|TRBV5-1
TGCGCCAGCAGCCCGACCCGGGGACTCCCCGGGATGGAGACCCAGTACTTC
CASSPTRGLPGMETQYF
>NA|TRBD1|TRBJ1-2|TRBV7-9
TGTGCCAGCAGCTTAGACTTAGGACAGGGCAGGAGTGGCTACACCTTC
CASSLDLGQGRSGYTF
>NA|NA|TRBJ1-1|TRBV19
TGTGCCAGTAGTATAGTCCAGGGGATAGACACTGAAGCTTTCTTT
CASSIVQGIDTEAFF
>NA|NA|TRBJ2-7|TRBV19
TGTGCCAGTAGTTCCTCGGACTACTACGAGCAGTACTTC
CASSSSDYYEQYF
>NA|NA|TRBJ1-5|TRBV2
TGTGCCAGCAGTGAAACTCGGGGGGGCTATCAGCCCCAGCATTTT
CASSETRGGYQPQHF
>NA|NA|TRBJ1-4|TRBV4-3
TGCGCCAGCAGCCAAGTTGAAACAGGGAATGAAAAACTGTTTTTT
CASSQVETGNEKLFF
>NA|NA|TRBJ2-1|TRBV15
TGTGCCACCAGCCGGGAGTCTGGGGCGATGAATGAGCAGTTCTTC
CATSRESGAMNEQFF
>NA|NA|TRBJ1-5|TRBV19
TGTGCCAGTAGTTTTCAGACAAGCAATCAGCCCCAGCATTTT
CASSFQTSNQPQHF
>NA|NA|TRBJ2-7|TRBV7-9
TGTGCCAGCAGCCCAAACACAGCGAACTCCTACGAGCAGTACTTC
CASSPNTANSYEQYF
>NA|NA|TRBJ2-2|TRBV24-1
TGTGCCACCAGTGACGCGACAGGGTGGAGGGCCGGGGAGCTGTTTTTT
CATSDATGWRAGELFF
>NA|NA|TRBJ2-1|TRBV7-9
TGTGCCAGCACCCCTACCGGGTGGCCGGTAGAATACAATGAGCAGTTCTTC
CASTPTGWPVEYNEQFF
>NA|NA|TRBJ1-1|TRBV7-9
TGTGCCAGCAGCTTCGAGACAGCGAACACTGAAGCTTTCTTT
CASSFETANTEAFF
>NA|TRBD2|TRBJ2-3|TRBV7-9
TGTGCCAGCAGTTTTAGCGGGGGCGGAGCAGATACGCAGTATTTT
CASSFSGGGADTQYF
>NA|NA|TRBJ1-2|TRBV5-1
TGCGCCAGCAGCTTGAGAAGGGGCTATGGCTACACCTTC
CASSLRRGYGYTF
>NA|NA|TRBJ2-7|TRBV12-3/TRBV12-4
TGTGCCAGCAGTTTGTTGGACCGTTCCGAGCAGTACTTC
CASSLLDRSEQYF
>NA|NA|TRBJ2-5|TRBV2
TGTGCCAGCACTAAGAGTTTCCCGCAAGAGACCCAGTACTTC
CASTKSFPQETQYF
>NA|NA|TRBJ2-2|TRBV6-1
TGTGCCAGCAGTGAAACTTGGGGAGGCACCGGGGAGCTGTTTTTT
CASSETWGGTGELFF
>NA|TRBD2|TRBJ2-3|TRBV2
TGTGCCAGCAGTGGACTAGCGGGGGGGCCCGGGTATTTT
CASSGLAGGPGYF
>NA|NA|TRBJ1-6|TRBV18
TGTGCCAGCTCACCGCGCCCGGGACTTCCAAACTTTAATTCACCCCTCCACTTT
CASSPRPGLPNFNSPLHF
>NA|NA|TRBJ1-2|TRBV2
TGTGCCAGCAGCGAGTTCCAGGGGTTATATGGCTACACCTTC
CASSEFQGLYGYTF
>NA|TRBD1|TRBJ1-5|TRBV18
TGTGCCAGCTCACCACCTCCCTCCCAATCTGACAGGGGGTATCAGCCCCAGCATTTT
CASSPPPSQSDRGYQPQHF
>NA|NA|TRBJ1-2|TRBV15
TGTGCCACCAGCAAAAAAGGGCCTGCTAACTATGGCTACACCTTC
CATSKKGPANYGYTF
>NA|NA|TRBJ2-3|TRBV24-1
TGTGCCACCAGTGATCCCGTCCAAAGTACAGATACGCAGTATTTT
CATSDPVQSTDTQYF
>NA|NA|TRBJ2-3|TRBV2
TGTGCCACAAAGCGGACTCTTACAGATACGCAGTATTTT
CATKRTLTDTQYF
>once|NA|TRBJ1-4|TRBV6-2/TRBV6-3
TGTGCCAGCAGTTTGTCGGACATAGAACAGCGTCTGAAAGTGACTAATGAAAAACTGTTTTTT
CASSLSDIEQRLKVTNEKLFF
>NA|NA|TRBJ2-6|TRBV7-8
TGTGCCAGCAGCTTGGGAACTGGGGCCAACGTCCTGACTTTC
CASSLGTGANVLTF
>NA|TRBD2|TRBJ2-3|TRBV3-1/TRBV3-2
TGTGCCAGCAGCCAAAGCGGGGGAGGGCCCACAGATACGCAGTATTTT
CASSQSGGGPTDTQYF
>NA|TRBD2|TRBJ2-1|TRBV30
TGTGCCTGGAGTGTACTAAGGGGCTATGGGGGGGATGAGCAGTTCTTC
CAWSVLRGYGGDEQFF
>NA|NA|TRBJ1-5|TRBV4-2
TGTGCCAGCAGCCAGAGTTCCAATCAGCCCCAGCATTTT
CASSQSSNQPQHF
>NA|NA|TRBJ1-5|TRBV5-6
TGTGCCAGCAGCCCTGGGGGCCGAGGCGGCCAGCCCCAGCATTTT
CASSPGGRGGQPQHF
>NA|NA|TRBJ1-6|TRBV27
TGTGCCAGCAGGGTGAAGAATTCACCCCTCCACTTT
CASRVKNSPLHF
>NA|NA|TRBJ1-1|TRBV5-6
TGTGCCAGCAGCTTGGCCTTTGAAGCTTTCTTT
CASSLAFEAFF
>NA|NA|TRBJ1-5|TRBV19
TGTGCCAGTAGTATGGGGGGCCAGCCCCAGCATTTT
CASSMGGQPQHF
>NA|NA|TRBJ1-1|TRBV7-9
TGTGCCAGCGGGGGGAGGAAGACTGAAGCTTTCTTT
CASGGRKTEAFF
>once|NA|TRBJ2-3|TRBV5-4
TGTGCCAGCAGTCGACCTGGGGATACGCAGTATTTT
CASSRPGDTQYF